This T cell receptor (beta chain) was retrieved from a study of T cells in Graves' hyperthyroidism and ophthalmopathy. Germline V gives CDR1 DFQATT, CDR2 SNEGSKA (reference sequence). Trimming took off 7 bases at V and 8 bases at J, with 11 bases between the two ends. The CDR3 covers 10 residues. Amplified regions were TCR beta CDR3 sequences from RNA transcripts. Researchers ran a first-round RT-PCR on the TCR CDR3 using the HTBI primer set. TCRdb re-called the multiplex PCR reads with MiXCR, one entry per CDR3 protein. The sample holds under 300,000 distinct CDR3 sequences; approximately 14% are singletons and the top ten take 30%. Clinical symptoms, serum thyroxine and TRAb, thyroid ultrasound and orbital computed tomography were used for the diagnoses. Blood sampling occurred at first hyperthyroidism diagnosis, ahead of any ophthalmopathy symptoms. This clonotype was seen at least ten times.

This sequence originates from a woman in her fifties or sixties with Graves' hyperthyroidism that later progressed to Graves' ophthalmopathy. Material: blood. The V gene is TRBV20-1, the J gene TRBJ1-2; tentatively, D is TRBD1 (6 bases). The CDR3 sequence: CSVPGDGYTF. The DNA of the CDR3 is TGCAGTGTCCCAGGGGACGGCTACACCTTC.